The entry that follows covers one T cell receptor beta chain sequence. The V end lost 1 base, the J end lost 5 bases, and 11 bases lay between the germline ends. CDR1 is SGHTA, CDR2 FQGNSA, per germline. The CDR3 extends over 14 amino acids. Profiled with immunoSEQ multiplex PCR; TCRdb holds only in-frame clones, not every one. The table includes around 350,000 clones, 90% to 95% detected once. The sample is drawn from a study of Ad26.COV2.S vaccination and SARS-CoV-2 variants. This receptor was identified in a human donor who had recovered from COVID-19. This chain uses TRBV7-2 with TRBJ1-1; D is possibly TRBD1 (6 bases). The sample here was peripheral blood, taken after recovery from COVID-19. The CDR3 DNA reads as TGTGCCAGCAGCTTAGTCAGGGGCGATACTGAAGCTTTCTTT. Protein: CASSLVRGDTEAFF.